This TCR beta chain was recovered during a study of blood T cell repertoires in COVID-19. Germline V gives CDR1 GTSNPN, CDR2 SVGIG (reference sequence). CDR3 length: 11 amino acids. The ends lost 1 base at V and 11 bases at J; junction bases unmatched: 4. TCRdb's copy holds only in-frame clones and misses some; the assay was immunoSEQ multiplex PCR. The top ten hold roughly 7.8% of the sample, which has about 320,000 clones, almost 85% seen once. V usage is TRBV30 and J usage is TRBJ1-1; 7 bases are a match to TRBD1. Input material: peripheral blood. This sequence was found in a human donor in a cohort sampled during active COVID-19. The CDR3 DNA reads as TGTGCCTGGAGTGCCGGGACAGACGCTTTCTTT. This sequence encodes CAWSAGTDAFF.